The next 10 T cell receptor beta chains were all read from a single sample in a study of T cells in Graves' hyperthyroidism and ophthalmopathy. Amplified regions were TCR beta CDR3 sequences from RNA transcripts. Carried out on the TCR CDR3, a first-round RT-PCR used the HTBI primer set. Each CDR3 protein gets one entry after TCRdb re-called the multiplex PCR reads with MiXCR. The table shows a few hundred thousand distinct CDR3 sequences, with roughly 13% occurring only once. The sequenced sample was blood. All receptors come from a woman aged 18-35 years with Graves' hyperthyroidism.

The chain employs TRBV7-9 and TRBJ1-4; TRBD1 matches at 8 bases. The CDR3 is 14 amino acids. The V and J ends lost 2 bases and 8 bases, in that order; junction bases with no gene match: 4. CDR1 is SEHNR, CDR2 FQNEAQ, per germline (reference sequence). DNA of the CDR3: TGTGCCAGCAGCTTAACAGGGGGAAGAGAAAAACTGTTTTTT. It translates to CASSLTGGREKLFF.

There are many counts of this clonotype. The CDR3 reads CATHRVAQPQHF. The CDR3 nucleotides read TGTGCCACCCACAGGGTGGCTCAGCCCCAGCATTTT. This rearrangement joins TRBV28 to TRBJ1-5; the D gene is possibly TRBD1 (6 bases). Deletions cut 10 bases from V and 6 bases from J, with 13 bases between. The CDR3 has 12 residues. Germline V gene data show CDR1 as MDHEN and CDR2 as SYDVKM.

This chain links TRBV28 with TRBJ2-5, with TRBD1 matching over 8 bases. Germline V CDR1 and CDR2: MDHEN, SYDVKM. The trim removed 4 bases at V and 4 bases at J, leaving 2 bases unmatched. This CDR3 has 13 amino acids. The CDR3 here is CASSSGGAETQYF. The CDR3 region has the DNA TGTGCCAGCAGTTCAGGGGGCGCAGAGACCCAGTACTTC. The full variable domain, completed using reference TRBV28 and TRBJ2-5, is DVKVTQSSRYLVKRTGEKVFLECVQDMDHENMFWYRQDPGLGLRLIYFSYDVKMKEKGDIPEGYSVSREKKERFSLILESASTNQTSMYLCASSSGGAETQYFGPGTRLLVL.

This clonotype was found many times. The rearrangement links TRBV28 to TRBJ2-1; TRBD1 matches 9 bases. CDR3 length: 14 amino acids. CDR1 MDHEN and CDR2 SYDVKM come from the germline V gene. V was pared by 6 bases and J by 15 bases, with 15 bases of the junction left unmatched. The CDR3 reads CASRETGQGLATFF. The CDR3 DNA reads TGTGCCAGCAGAGAAACGGGACAGGGTTTAGCAACGTTCTTC.

Ten or more counts support this clonotype. This chain links TRBV28 with TRBJ2-2; weak D call: TRBD2 (6 bases). V lost 6 bases and J 4 bases, leaving 18 bases between the germline ends. CDR3 size: 16 residues. Germline CDR1 is MDHEN and CDR2 is SYDVKM. Here the CDR3 DNA reads TGTGCCAGCAGCCCTACAATACTAGCCGGCACCGGGGAGCTGTTTTTT. Residues: CASSPTILAGTGELFF.

The table lists this clonotype with many counts. The chain couples TRBV5-4 to TRBJ2-5; weak D call: TRBD1 (6 bases). V was clipped by 4 bases and J by 3 bases, with 10 bases between them. Germline CDR1 reads SGHNT; CDR2 reads YYREEE (reference sequence). There are 13 residues in the CDR3. CDR3: CASSLDSEETQYF. CDR3 DNA: TGTGCCAGCAGCCTGGACAGTGAAGAGACCCAGTACTTC.

To note about this clonotype: The junction departs from the called germline gene at one end, perhaps through a read error. V usage is TRBV28 and J usage is TRBJ1-2; D is unclear. Germline V CDR1 and CDR2: MDHEN, SYDVKM. The CDR3 totals 13 residues. The CDR3, as DNA: TGTGCCAGCAGTTTAAATGACATCTATGGCTACATCTTC. It codes for CASSLNDIYGYIF.

This clonotype appeared many times. This chain uses TRBV10-3 with TRBJ2-1; 7 nucleotides align to TRBD2. From germline, CDR1 is ENHRY and CDR2 SYGVKD. The CDR3 runs to 14 residues. The trim removed 1 base at V and 8 bases at J, leaving 5 bases unmatched. The CDR3 region has the DNA TGTGCCATCAGTGAGTATGGCGGGAGCGATGAGCAGTTCTTC. Protein sequence: CAISEYGGSDEQFF.

Details on this clonotype: This may be a read error, as it is one base from a much larger clone. The chain couples TRBV9 to TRBJ2-3; 8 bases line up with TRBD1. Germline CDR1 reads SGDLS; CDR2 reads YYNGEE. Trimming removed 4 bases from V and 1 base from J; junction bases left unmatched: 2. CDR3 length: 14 residues. This chain's CDR3 is CASSPDRGTDTQYF. The DNA of the CDR3 is TGTGCCAGCAGCCCGGACAGGGGCACAGATACGCAGTATTTT.

About this clonotype: This sequence may be a read error, since a much larger clone differs from it by one base. The chain employs TRBV30 and TRBJ1-5, with a possible D match to TRBD1 (6 bases). The CDR3 is 14 amino acids. Trimming cost V 1 base and J 1 base, with 8 bases left between them. Germline CDR1 GTSNPN, CDR2 SVGIG (reference sequence). CDR3 residues: CAWSGGQSNQPQHF. Written as DNA, the CDR3 is TGTGCCTGGAGTGGGGGGCAGAGCAATCAGCCCCAGCATTTT.